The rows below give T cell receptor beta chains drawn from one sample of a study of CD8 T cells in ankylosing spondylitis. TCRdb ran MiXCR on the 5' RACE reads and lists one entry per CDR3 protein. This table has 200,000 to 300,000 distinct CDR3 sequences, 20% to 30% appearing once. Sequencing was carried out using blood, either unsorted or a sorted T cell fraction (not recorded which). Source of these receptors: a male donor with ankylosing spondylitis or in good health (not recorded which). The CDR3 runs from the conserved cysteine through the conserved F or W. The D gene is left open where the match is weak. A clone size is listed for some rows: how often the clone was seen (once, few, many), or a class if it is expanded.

TGCAGTGCTAGACAGGGGGCTAGCACAGATACGCAGTATTTT | CSARQGASTDTQYF | TRBJ2-3 | TRBV20-1 | TRBD1 | many
TGTGCCAGCAGTTATCGCTATAGAGCGGGGGGCCGTGATGAGCAGTTCTTC | CASSYRYRAGGRDEQFF | TRBJ2-1 | TRBV6-5 | TRBD2 | many
TGTGCCAGCAACACACTGGGGCGGCCAGAGACCCAGTACTTC | CASNTLGRPETQYF | TRBJ2-5 | TRBV6-1 | . | .
TGCAGTGCTAAGAACAGGGGAAGAGCAGATACGCAGTATTTT | CSAKNRGRADTQYF | TRBJ2-3 | TRBV20-1 | TRBD1 | .
TGTGCCATCAGTGAGCCACGGGGGTCCGACGAGCAGTACTTC | CAISEPRGSDEQYF | TRBJ2-7 | TRBV10-3 | . | few
TGTGCCAGCAGTTTAATGGCTGACGGCTACACCTTC | CASSLMADGYTF | TRBJ1-2 | TRBV12-3/TRBV12-4 | . | .
TGTGCCAGCAGCCCCCCGTCGGAGACCCAGTACTTC | CASSPPSETQYF | TRBJ2-5 | TRBV3-1 | . | many
TGCAGTGCTAGCCCCGGGGGGCTAGCCAATGAGCAGTTCTTC | CSASPGGLANEQFF | TRBJ2-1 | TRBV20-1 | . | .
TGCAGCGTGAGGACTAGATCGAACACCGGGGAGCTGTTTTTT | CSVRTRSNTGELFF | TRBJ2-2 | TRBV29-1 | TRBD2 | .
TGTGCCAGCAGTCCAGCGGGGGGTAGCACAGATACGCAGTATTTT | CASSPAGGSTDTQYF | TRBJ2-3 | TRBV12-3/TRBV12-4 | TRBD2 | many
TGCAGTGCTAGAGCCACTAGCACAGGTACGCAGTATTTT | CSARATSTGTQYF | TRBJ2-3 | TRBV20-1 | . | .
TGTGCCAGCTACAGGGAGGGCGAAGAGACCCAGTACTTC | CASYREGEETQYF | TRBJ2-5 | TRBV15 | . | .
TGTGCCAGCTCACCACCGCAGGGTCTGGCTTACAATGAGCAGTTCTTC | CASSPPQGLAYNEQFF | TRBJ2-1 | TRBV18 | . | many
TGCAGTGCTGGAATGACCCAGTACTTC | CSAGMTQYF | TRBJ2-5 | TRBV20-1 | . | many
TGTGCCAGCAGTTATCTAGCGGGGGGGCCATCAGATACGCAGTATTTT | CASSYLAGGPSDTQYF | TRBJ2-3 | TRBV12-3/TRBV12-4 | TRBD2 | many
TGTGCCAGCAGCTTAGCCCCGCCCAGGGCTAACACGCAGTATTTT | CASSLAPPRANTQYF | TRBJ2-3 | TRBV7-8 | . | many
TGCAGTGCTAAAGGGGGGTACTCACCCCTCCACTTT | CSAKGGYSPLHF | TRBJ1-6 | TRBV20-1 | . | many
TGTGCCAGCAGTGGCGGGGGGCCCTACTACAATGAGCAGTTCTTC | CASSGGGPYYNEQFF | TRBJ2-1 | TRBV6-2/TRBV6-3 | TRBD2 | .
TGTGCCAGCAGCCAACAGGGGGCAAATGAGCAGTTCTTC | CASSQQGANEQFF | TRBJ2-1 | TRBV6-1 | TRBD1 | few
TGCAGCGTGTCGCTCTCAGGGATTGGAGAGACCCAGTACTTC | CSVSLSGIGETQYF | TRBJ2-5 | TRBV29-1 | . | many
TGTGCCAGCAGTTACGCGGGGGTCTATGGCTACACCTTC | CASSYAGVYGYTF | TRBJ1-2 | TRBV6-5 | . | .
TGTGCCAGCACCTCCCCCGGCGGAGGAATTTATTCACCCCTCCACTTT | CASTSPGGGIYSPLHF | TRBJ1-6 | TRBV6-1 | . | few
TGCAGTGCTAGAGATTGGCGACAGGCCCAAGAGACCCAGTACTTC | CSARDWRQAQETQYF | TRBJ2-5 | TRBV20-1 | . | few
TGCAGCGTTGCCGGGACCGTGACCTACGAGCAGTACTTC | CSVAGTVTYEQYF | TRBJ2-7 | TRBV29-1 | . | many
TGTGCCAGCAGAACAGCGGGGCCGAGCTCCTACGAGCAGTACTTC | CASRTAGPSSYEQYF | TRBJ2-7 | TRBV12-3/TRBV12-4 | TRBD2 | .
TGTGCCGGGCGGTCCAGCTCCTACAATGAGCAGTTCTTC | CAGRSSSYNEQFF | TRBJ2-1 | TRBV2 | . | many
TGTGCCAGCACCTCTAGGGGGGGGACCTACAATGAGCAGTTCTTC | CASTSRGGTYNEQFF | TRBJ2-1 | TRBV12-3/TRBV12-4 | . | .
TGCAGTCTGGGGCGCGGGGCCAAAAACATTCAGTACTTC | CSLGRGAKNIQYF | TRBJ2-4 | TRBV20-1 | . | .
TGTGCCAGTACCGGGACCGCTAGAAATTCACCCCTCCACTTT | CASTGTARNSPLHF | TRBJ1-6 | TRBV19 | . | many